This record covers a single T cell receptor (beta chain). With a J-beta primer mix and a sample-barcoded 5' primer, a second PCR ran roughly 6 to 11 cycles. TCRdb recomputed calls from the 5' RACE reads with MiXCR, one row per CDR3 protein. Among around 1.7 million distinct CDR3 sequences listed, roughly 28% were seen once. These data are taken from a study of blood T cells in healthy people across ages. The V end was cut by 4 bases, the J end by 9 bases, with 21 bases between. The germline V gene has CDR1 MNHEY and CDR2 SMNVEV (reference sequence). The CDR3 has 16 residues. The chain combines TRBV27 with TRBJ2-2, with D hard to call. The clonotype comes from a woman aged 25 to 39 in good health. What was sequenced was blood. CDR3 bases: TGTGCCAGCAGTTCCTTCCCCCATACTATAGGTTGGGAGCTGTTTTTT. This codes for CASSSFPHTIGWELFF.